The T cell receptor beta chain under discussion was sequenced for a study of cytomegalovirus exposure and HLA in healthy donors. Overall study context: Sequencing of about 179 million T cells in an earlier analysis found 100 million to 140 million unique TCR beta sequences.

General study findings and limits: Specific recognition of CMV antigens was confirmed in vitro for three chains (all CMV-associated). A previous analysis found most TCR beta V segments productive roughly 87% or roughly 30% of the time. Sequencing had likely introduced a cluster of highly shared sequence variants as an artifact.

Both 60 Vbeta primers and 13 Jbeta primers went into the PCR. Sequenced by immunoSEQ multiplex PCR; TCRdb stores in-frame clones only, minus some. Here the sample spans approximately 100,000 clones, 60% to 85% being singletons. About this clone: Its antigen is still unknown.

Sequencing used PBMCs. The origin of this receptor is a woman between 35 and 50 years old in good health and CMV-seronegative.

The CDR3 DNA sequence: TGTGCCAGCAGGGCCAGTTTTAATTCACCCCTCCACTTT. Its protein product is CASRASFNSPLHF. J is TRBJ1-6 and V is TRBV7-9; D is uncertain. The CDR3 extends over 13 amino acids. The V and J ends lost 6 bases and 6 bases respectively, with 9 bases between them. Germline lookup yields CDR1 SEHNR and CDR2 FQNEAQ (reference sequence).